Sequencing of this T cell receptor (beta chain) was carried out in a study of shared clonotypes between healthy human individuals. In the study overall: The study enrolled a couple of women and a few men aged 18 to 49. The plates for each donor numbered three CD4 naive, three CD4 memory, two CD8 naive and one CD8 memory.

Points on this clone: As yet, its antigen is unknown.

Whole-study findings and limits: Donor clonotype sharing was expected to depend on sequencing depth. A generally larger estimated richness was seen in naive subsets than in memory subsets.

V dropped 5 bases and J dropped 5 bases, with 18 bases sitting between them. The CDR3 spans 14 residues. The germline gives CDR1 GTSNPN, CDR2 SVGIG (reference sequence). Clones were read by immunoSEQ multiplex PCR, and TCRdb kept only the in-frame ones, dropping some. The data show approximately 1.1 million clones, 78% seen once. The chain carries TRBV30 and TRBJ2-5; TRBD2 might be the D (6 bases). The sample taken for sequencing was memory CD4+ T cells from PBMCs. Subset described: CD45RA-negative fraction. This receptor was taken from a man aged 18 to 30 in good health. Some clones in this sample may be carry-over from other donors' samples. CDR3 sequence: CAWGGLHSRETQYF. CDR3 DNA: TGTGCCTGGGGGGGACTTCACTCACGGGAGACCCAGTACTTC.